Listed below are T cell receptor beta chains from one sample, sequenced in a study of control samples from healthy donors and cancer patients. Only in-frame clones appear in the TCRdb table, and some are missing; sequencing was by immunoSEQ multiplex PCR. This repertoire shows 170,000 or so clones, around 91% found once; its top ten account for approximately 1.4%. What was sequenced was blood. Receptor source: a woman between 50 and 59 years old in good health. Each CDR3 is given with its conserved first and last residue. Fields, in order: D gene, V gene, J gene, CDR3 protein. A D gene is named only where the DNA matches it firmly.

TRBD1	TRBV24-1	TRBJ2-1	CATSEPGQGEFF
TRBD1	TRBV7-2	TRBJ2-5	CASSLQRQGYQETQYF
NA	TRBV6-5	TRBJ2-1	CASSYSWNEQFF
NA	TRBV4-1	TRBJ1-5	CASSVGGGVGSNQPQHF
TRBD1	TRBV5-5	TRBJ1-2	CASSVGTDYGYTF
TRBD1	TRBV7-8	TRBJ1-2	CASSPRTGTRGNYGYTF
NA	TRBV19	TRBJ1-1	CASSTTGGQVNTEAFF
TRBD1	TRBV28	TRBJ1-6	CASSPGQGASVTPLHF
NA	TRBV3-1/TRBV3-2	TRBJ1-4	CASSQGVVEKLFF
NA	TRBV27	TRBJ2-2	CASGRDPGYGELFF
TRBD1	TRBV7-2	TRBJ2-5	CASSPRGTGGGKTQYF
NA	TRBV4-3	TRBJ2-7	CASSQDPRGYEQYF
NA	TRBV11-2	TRBJ1-2	CASSLSLVYGYTF
TRBD1	TRBV18	TRBJ2-3	CASSRSGTGRGDTQYF
NA	TRBV19	TRBJ1-6	CASSMKGPVNNSPLHF
NA	TRBV2	TRBJ2-7	CASAWDGLIEQYF
NA	TRBV5-4	TRBJ2-3	CASSKGGGTDTQYF
TRBD1	TRBV9	TRBJ2-7	CASSKEGGQGFYEQYF
NA	TRBV6-5	TRBJ2-5	CASSFRGQKETQYF
NA	TRBV7-2	TRBJ1-1	CASSLEGGRLNTEAFF
NA	TRBV27	TRBJ1-5	CASSTGNSNQPQHF
TRBD2	TRBV19	TRBJ2-3	CARGQREGLDTQYF
NA	TRBV7-9	TRBJ2-5	CASSLVSGQETQYF
NA	TRBV5-1	TRBJ2-5	CASSPKDRRETQYF
TRBD1	TRBV9	TRBJ1-5	CASSSGQGGQPQHF
TRBD1	TRBV5-1	TRBJ1-4	CASSDGTGPSREKLFF
NA	TRBV19	TRBJ2-5	CASSIGGVETQYF
TRBD2	TRBV4-2	TRBJ2-1	CASSQGLRGTSGGDSYNEQFF
NA	TRBV14	TRBJ2-7	CASSQRRGPYEQYF
NA	TRBV5-6	TRBJ2-7	CASSLDQGEQYF
TRBD2	TRBV10-3	TRBJ2-2	CAISDGMRGTGELFF
TRBD2	TRBV5-1	TRBJ2-7	CASSFMTSGAAYEQYF
TRBD1	TRBV2	TRBJ2-7	CASSAMGQGPYEQYF
NA	TRBV18	TRBJ1-1	CATLMDPGRTEAFF
NA	TRBV28	TRBJ2-5	CASNEPIGGQETQYF
NA	TRBV19	TRBJ2-7	CASSIMGSSYEQYF
NA	TRBV3-1/TRBV3-2	TRBJ2-5	CASSHTPGTRGEAQYF
NA	TRBV29-1	TRBJ2-7	CSVEFSTSEQYF
NA	TRBV3-1/TRBV3-2	TRBJ2-2	CASSHLWPPNTGELFF
NA	TRBV25-1	TRBJ2-1	CASSKTGTPNYNEQFF
NA	TRBV9	TRBJ2-7	CASSVEGSGPYEQYF
NA	TRBV7-6	TRBJ2-5	CASSKPGGGSRETQYF
TRBD2	TRBV24-1	TRBJ2-3	CATGGGSTDTQYF
NA	TRBV2	TRBJ2-3	CASNPGFTDTQYF
TRBD2	TRBV28	TRBJ2-1	CASSQGLARDNEQFF
NA	TRBV6-5	TRBJ1-1	CASSLSRTSTEAFF
NA	TRBV28	TRBJ1-4	CASTQGDRNEKLFF
TRBD2	TRBV9	TRBJ2-1	CASISIGGGPPPYFGVYLNEQFF
TRBD2	TRBV7-3	TRBJ2-1	CASSLIEAGASYNEQFF
TRBD2	TRBV6-5	TRBJ2-5	CAAAPGLQETQYF
NA	TRBV28	TRBJ2-1	CASSFLYNEQFF